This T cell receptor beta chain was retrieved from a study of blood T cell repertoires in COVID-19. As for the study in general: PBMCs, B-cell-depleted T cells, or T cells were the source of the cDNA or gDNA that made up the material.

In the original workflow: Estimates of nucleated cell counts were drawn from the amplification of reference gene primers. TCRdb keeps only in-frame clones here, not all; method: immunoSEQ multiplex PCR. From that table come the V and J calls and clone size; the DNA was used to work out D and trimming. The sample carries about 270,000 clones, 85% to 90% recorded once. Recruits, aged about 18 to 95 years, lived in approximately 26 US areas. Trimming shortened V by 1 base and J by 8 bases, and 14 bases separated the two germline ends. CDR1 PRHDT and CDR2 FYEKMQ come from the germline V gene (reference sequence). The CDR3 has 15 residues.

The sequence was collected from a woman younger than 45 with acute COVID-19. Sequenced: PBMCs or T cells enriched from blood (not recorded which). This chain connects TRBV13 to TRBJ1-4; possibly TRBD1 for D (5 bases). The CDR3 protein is CASSLEGVRGEKLFF. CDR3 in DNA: TGTGCCAGCAGCTTAGAAGGTGTGCGGGGCGAAAAACTGTTTTTT.